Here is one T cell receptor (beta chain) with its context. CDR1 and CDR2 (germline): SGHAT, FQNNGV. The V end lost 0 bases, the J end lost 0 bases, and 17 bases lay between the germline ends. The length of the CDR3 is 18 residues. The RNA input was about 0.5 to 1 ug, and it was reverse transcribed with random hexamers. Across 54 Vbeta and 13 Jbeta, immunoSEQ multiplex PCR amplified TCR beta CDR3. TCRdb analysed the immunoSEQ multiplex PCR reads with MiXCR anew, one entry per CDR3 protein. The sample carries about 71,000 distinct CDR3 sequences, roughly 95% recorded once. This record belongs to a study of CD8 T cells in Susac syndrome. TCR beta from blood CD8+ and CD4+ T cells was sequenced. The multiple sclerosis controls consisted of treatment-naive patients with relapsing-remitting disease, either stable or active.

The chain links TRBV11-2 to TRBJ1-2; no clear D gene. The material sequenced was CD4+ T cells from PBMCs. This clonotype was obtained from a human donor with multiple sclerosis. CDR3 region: CASSLDGAVIGANYGYTF. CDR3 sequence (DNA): TGTGCCAGCAGCTTAGATGGAGCAGTAATAGGAGCTAACTATGGCTACACCTTC.